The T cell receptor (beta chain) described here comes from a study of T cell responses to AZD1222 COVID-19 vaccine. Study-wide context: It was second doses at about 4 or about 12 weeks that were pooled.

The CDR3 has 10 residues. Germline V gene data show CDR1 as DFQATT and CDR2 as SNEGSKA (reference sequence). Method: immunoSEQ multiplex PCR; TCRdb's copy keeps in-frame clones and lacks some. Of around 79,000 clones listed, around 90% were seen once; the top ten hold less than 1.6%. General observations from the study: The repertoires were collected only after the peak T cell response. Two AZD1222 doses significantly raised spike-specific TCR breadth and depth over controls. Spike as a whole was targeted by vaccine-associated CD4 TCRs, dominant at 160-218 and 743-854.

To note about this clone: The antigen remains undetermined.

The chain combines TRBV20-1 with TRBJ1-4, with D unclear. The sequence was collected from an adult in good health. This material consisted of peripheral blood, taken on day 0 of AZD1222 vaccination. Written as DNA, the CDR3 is TGCACCCCACCAACTGAAAAACTGTTTTTT. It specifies CTPPTEKLFF.